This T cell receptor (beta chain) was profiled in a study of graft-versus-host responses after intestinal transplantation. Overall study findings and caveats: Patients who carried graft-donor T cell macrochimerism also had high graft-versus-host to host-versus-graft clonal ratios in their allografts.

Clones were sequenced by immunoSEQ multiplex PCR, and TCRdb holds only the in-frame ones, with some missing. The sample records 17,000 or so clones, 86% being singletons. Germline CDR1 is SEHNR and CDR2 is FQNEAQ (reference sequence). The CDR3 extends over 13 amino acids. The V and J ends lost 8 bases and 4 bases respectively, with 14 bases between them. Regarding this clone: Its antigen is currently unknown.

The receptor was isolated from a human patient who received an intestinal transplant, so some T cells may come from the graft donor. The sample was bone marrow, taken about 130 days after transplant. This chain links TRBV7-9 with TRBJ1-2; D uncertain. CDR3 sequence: CASDPRPPYGYTF. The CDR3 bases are TGTGCCAGCGATCCCAGGCCACCCTATGGCTACACCTTC.